The sequence of this TCR beta chain was determined in a study of shared clonotypes between healthy human individuals. Cells designated naive CD8 were CD45RO-negative and were positively selected for CCR7, with terminally differentiated effector memory CD45RA+ cells excluded. Germline CDR1 reads SEHNR; CDR2 reads FQNEAQ (reference sequence). This CDR3 spans 14 amino acids. Trimming shortened V by 5 bases and J by 4 bases, and 13 bases separated the two germline ends. Original methodology: Junction-only sequences without quality scores were provided by ImmunoSEQ, so filtering was different. Assay: immunoSEQ multiplex PCR; the TCRdb copy retains only in-frame clones and omits some. V, J and clone size are those of that table, while D and trimming were read from the DNA. The sample yields about 2 million clones, approximately 95% seen once.

The chain is built from TRBV7-9 and TRBJ2-3; D could derive from TRBD1 or TRBD2 (5 bases each). The TCR sequence derives from a man younger than 35 in good health. Sequencing was carried out using naive CD8+ T cells sorted from blood. CDR3 protein: CASSREQVPDTQYF. CDR3 DNA: TGTGCCAGCAGCCGGGAACAGGTCCCAGATACGCAGTATTTT.